This T cell receptor beta chain was profiled in a study of blood T cell repertoires in COVID-19. Study overall: T cells, B-cell-depleted T cells, or PBMCs provided the cDNA or gDNA that served as material.

The data were produced by immunoSEQ multiplex PCR, yet TCRdb's version contains in-frame clones alone and is incomplete. In the table there are about 150,000 clones, 80% to 90% of which are singletons. V dropped 1 base and J dropped 5; count of bases not matched to a gene: 10. Germline V gene sequence: CDR1 LNHNV, CDR2 YYDKDF (reference sequence). The CDR3 is 17 amino acids. The chain has TRBV15 and TRBJ2-3, with 9 nucleotides matching TRBD2. Source material: peripheral blood. The TCR was taken from a woman in her 70s with acute or convalescent COVID-19. CDR3 in amino acids: CATSRGVAGETRDTQYF. CDR3 coding DNA: TGTGCCACCAGCAGAGGAGTAGCGGGGGAGACACGAGATACGCAGTATTTT.